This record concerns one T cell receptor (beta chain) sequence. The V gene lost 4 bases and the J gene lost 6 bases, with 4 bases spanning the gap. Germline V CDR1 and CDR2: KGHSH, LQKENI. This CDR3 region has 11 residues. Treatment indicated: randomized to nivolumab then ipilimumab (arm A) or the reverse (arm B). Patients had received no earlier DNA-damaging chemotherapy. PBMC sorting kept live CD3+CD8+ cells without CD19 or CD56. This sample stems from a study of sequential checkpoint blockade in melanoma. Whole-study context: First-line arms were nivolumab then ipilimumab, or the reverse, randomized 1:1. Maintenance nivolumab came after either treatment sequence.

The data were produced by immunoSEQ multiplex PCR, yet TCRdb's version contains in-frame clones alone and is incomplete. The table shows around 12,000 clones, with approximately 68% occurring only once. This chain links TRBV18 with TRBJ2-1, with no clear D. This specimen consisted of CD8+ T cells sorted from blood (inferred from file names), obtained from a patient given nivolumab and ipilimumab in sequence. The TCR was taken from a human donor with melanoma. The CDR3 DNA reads TGTGCCAGCTCACGCGGCAATGAGCAGTTCTTC. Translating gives CASSRGNEQFF.